The T cell receptor beta chain described here comes from a study of blood T cell repertoires in COVID-19. Study at large: T cells, B-cell-depleted T cells, or PBMCs provided the cDNA or gDNA that served as material.

Authors' processing steps: Cell counts per sample came from amplifying reference gene primers. The data were produced by immunoSEQ multiplex PCR, yet TCRdb's version contains in-frame clones alone and is incomplete. That table furnishes V, J and clone size, whereas the DNA furnished D and trimming. The table includes approximately 400,000 clones, 88% detected once. Trimming at V came to 3 bases and at J to 8 bases, leaving 15 bases not matched to a gene. This CDR3 has 16 amino acids. The germline CDR1 and CDR2 sequences are MNHNS and SASEGT. Seattle's enrolled individuals joined amid active infection and were then monitored longitudinally.

The sequenced material came from peripheral blood. The rearrangement uses TRBV6-1 and TRBJ1-2; the match to TRBD1 covers 7 bases. The clonotype comes from a woman between 50 and 59 years old with COVID-19, enrolled during active disease. The CDR3 nucleotides are TGTGCCAGCAGTGAGAATCAGGGGGTCCCTACAAGGGGCTACACCTTC. Protein: CASSENQGVPTRGYTF.